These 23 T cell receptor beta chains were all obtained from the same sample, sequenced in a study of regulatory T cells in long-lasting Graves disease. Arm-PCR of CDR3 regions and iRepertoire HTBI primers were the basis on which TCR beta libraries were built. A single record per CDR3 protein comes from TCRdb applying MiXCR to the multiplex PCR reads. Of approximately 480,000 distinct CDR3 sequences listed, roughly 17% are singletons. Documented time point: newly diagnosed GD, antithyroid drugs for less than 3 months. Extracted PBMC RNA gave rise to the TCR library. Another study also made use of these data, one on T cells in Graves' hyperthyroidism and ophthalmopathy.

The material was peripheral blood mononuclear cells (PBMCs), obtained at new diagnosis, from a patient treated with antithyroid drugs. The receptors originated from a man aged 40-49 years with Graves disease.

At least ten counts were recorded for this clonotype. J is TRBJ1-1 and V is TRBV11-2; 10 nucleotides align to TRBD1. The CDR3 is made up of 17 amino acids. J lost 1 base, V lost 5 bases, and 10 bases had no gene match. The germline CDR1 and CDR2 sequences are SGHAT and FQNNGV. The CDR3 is CASSPDRGLNTNTEAFF. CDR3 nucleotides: TGTGCCAGCAGCCCAGACAGGGGGCTAAATACGAACACTGAAGCTTTCTTT.

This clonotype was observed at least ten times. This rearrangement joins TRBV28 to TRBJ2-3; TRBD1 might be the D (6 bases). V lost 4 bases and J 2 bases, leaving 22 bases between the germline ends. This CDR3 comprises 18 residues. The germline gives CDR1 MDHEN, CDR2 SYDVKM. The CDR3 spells CASSSRTAKKNSTDTQYF. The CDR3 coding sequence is TGTGCCAGCAGTTCCCGGACAGCAAAAAAGAACTCCACAGATACGCAGTATTTT.

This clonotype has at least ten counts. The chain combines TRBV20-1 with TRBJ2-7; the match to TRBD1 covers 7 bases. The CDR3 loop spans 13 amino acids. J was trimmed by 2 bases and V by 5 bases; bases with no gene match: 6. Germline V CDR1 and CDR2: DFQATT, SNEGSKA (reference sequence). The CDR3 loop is CSARDSEPYEQYF. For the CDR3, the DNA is TGCAGTGCTCGGGACAGTGAACCCTACGAGCAGTACTTC.

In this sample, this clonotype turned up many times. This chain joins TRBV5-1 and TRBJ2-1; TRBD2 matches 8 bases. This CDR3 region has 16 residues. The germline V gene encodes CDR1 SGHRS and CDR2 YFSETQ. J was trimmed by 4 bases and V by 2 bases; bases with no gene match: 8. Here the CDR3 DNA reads TGCGCCAGCAGCTTTGGCCTAGCGGGTCCTTACAATGAGCAGTTCTTC. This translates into CASSFGLAGPYNEQFF. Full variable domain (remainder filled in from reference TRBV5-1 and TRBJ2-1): KAGVTQTPRYLIKTRGQQVTLSCSPISGHRSVSWYQQTPGQGLQFLFEYFSETQRNKGNFPGRFSGRQFSNSRSEMNVSTLELGDSALYLCASSFGLAGPYNEQFFGPGTRLTVL.

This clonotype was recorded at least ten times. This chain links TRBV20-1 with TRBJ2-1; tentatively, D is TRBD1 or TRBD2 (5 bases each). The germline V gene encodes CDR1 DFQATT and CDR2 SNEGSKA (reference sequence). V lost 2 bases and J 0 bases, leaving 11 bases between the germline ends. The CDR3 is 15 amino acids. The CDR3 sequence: CSARRGGSSYNEQFF. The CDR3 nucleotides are TGCAGTGCTAGAAGGGGTGGGAGCTCCTACAATGAGCAGTTCTTC.

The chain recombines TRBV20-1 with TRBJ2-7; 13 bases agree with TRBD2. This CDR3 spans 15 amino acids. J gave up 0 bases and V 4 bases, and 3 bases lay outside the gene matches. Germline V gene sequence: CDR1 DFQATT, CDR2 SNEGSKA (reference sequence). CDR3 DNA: TGCAGTGCTATCGGGACTAGCGGGAACTCCTACGAGCAGTACTTC. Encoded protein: CSAIGTSGNSYEQYF.

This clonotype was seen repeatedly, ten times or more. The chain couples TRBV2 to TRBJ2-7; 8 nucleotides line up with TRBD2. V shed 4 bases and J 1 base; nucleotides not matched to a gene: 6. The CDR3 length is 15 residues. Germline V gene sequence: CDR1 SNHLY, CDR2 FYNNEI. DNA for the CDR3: TGTGCCAGCAGTGGGGCGGCGGGAGGTTCCTACGAGCAGTACTTC. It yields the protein CASSGAAGGSYEQYF.

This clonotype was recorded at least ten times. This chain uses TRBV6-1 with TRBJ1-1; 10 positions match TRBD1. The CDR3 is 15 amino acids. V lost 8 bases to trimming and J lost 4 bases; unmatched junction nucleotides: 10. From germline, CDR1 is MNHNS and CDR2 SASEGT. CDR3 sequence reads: CASGRQGASGTEAFF. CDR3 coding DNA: TGTGCCAGCGGGAGACAGGGGGCTTCGGGCACTGAAGCTTTCTTT.

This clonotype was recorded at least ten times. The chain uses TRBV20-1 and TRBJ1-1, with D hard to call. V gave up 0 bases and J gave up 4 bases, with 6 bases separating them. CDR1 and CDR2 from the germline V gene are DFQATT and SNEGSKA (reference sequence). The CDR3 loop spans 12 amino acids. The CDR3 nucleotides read TGCAGTGCTAGAGATTTGGGCACTGAAGCTTTCTTT. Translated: CSARDLGTEAFF.

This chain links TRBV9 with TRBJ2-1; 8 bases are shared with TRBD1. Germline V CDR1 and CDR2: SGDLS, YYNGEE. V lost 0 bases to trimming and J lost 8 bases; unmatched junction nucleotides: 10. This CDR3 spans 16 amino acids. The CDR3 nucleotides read TGTGCCAGCAGCGTAGAGGGGGCAGGGGGCGACCATGAGCAGTTCTTC. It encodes CASSVEGAGGDHEQFF.

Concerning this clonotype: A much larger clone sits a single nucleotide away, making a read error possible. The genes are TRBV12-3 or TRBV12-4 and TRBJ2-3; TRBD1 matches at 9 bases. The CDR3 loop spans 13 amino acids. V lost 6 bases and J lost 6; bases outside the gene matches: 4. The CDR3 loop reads CASRHRGQDTQYF. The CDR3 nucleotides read TGTGCCAGCAGACACAGGGGGCAGGATACGCAGTATTTT.

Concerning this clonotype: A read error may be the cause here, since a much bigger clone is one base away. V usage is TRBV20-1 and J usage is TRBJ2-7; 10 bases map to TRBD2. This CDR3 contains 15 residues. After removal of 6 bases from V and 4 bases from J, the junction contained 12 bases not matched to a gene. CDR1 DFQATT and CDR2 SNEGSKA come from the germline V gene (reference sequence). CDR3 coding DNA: TGCAGTGCCTCCCCGGGCACTAGCGGGAATTACGAGCAGTACTTC. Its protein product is CSASPGTSGNYEQYF.

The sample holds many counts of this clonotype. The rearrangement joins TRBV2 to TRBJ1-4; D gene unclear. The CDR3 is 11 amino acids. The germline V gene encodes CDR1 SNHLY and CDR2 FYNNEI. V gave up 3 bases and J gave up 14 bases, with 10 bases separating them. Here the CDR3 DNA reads TGTGCCAGCAGTGAGGCCGGTACGCTGTTTTTT. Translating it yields CASSEAGTLFF.

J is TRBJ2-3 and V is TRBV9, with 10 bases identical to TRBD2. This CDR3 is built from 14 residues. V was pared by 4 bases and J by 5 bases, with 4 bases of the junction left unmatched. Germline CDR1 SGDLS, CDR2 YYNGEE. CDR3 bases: TGTGCCAGCAGCACTCGACTAGCGGGAGATACGCAGTATTTT. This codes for CASSTRLAGDTQYF.

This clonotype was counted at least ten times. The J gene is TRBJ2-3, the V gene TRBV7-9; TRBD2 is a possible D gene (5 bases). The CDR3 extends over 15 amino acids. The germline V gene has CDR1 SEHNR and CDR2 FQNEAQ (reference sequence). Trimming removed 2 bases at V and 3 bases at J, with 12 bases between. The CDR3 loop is CASSLSGRETDTQYF. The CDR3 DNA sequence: TGTGCCAGCAGCTTAAGTGGGAGAGAGACAGATACGCAGTATTTT.

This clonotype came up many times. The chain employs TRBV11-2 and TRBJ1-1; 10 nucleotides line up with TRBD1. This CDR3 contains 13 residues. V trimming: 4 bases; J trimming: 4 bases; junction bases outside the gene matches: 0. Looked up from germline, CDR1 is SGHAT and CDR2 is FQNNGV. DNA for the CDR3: TGTGCCAGCAGCTGGGACAGGGGCACTGAAGCTTTCTTT. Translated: CASSWDRGTEAFF.

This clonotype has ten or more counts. In DNA form, the CDR3 reads TGTGCCAGCAGGGAACAAAGCAATCAGCCCCAGCATTTT. It encodes CASREQSNQPQHF. The gene calls are TRBV28 and TRBJ1-5; D unclear. The CDR3 consists of 13 residues. V was cut by 6 bases and J by 1 base, with 7 bases left in between. Looked up from germline, CDR1 is MDHEN and CDR2 is SYDVKM. Variable domain in full (rest from reference TRBV28 and TRBJ1-5): DVKVTQSSRYLVKRTGEKVFLECVQDMDHENMFWYRQDPGLGLRLIYFSYDVKMKEKGDIPEGYSVSREKKERFSLILESASTNQTSMYLCASREQSNQPQHFGDGTRLSIL.

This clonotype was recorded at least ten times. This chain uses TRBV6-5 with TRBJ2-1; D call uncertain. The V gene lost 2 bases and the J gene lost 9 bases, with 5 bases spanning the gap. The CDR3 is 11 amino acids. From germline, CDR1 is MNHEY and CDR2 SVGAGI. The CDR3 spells CASSYPPEQFF. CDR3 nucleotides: TGTGCCAGCAGTTACCCCCCTGAGCAGTTCTTC.

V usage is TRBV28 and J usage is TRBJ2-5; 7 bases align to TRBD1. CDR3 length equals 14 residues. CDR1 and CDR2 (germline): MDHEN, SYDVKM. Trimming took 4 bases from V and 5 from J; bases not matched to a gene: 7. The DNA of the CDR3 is TGTGCCAGCAGTTACAATACAGGGGATGAGACCCAGTACTTC. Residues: CASSYNTGDETQYF.

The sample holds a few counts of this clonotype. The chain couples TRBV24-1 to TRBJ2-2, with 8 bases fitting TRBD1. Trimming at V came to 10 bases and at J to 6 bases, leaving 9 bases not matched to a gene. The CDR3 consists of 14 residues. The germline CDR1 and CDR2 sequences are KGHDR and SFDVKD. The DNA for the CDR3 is TGTGCCACGACACGGGACAGGTGGGCCGGGGAGCTGTTTTTT. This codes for CATTRDRWAGELFF.

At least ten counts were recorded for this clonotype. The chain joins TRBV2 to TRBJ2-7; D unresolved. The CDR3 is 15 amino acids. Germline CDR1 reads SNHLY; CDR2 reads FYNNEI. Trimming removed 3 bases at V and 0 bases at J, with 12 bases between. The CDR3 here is CASSEVGALSYEQYF. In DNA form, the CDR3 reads TGTGCCAGCAGTGAGGTGGGTGCCCTCTCCTACGAGCAGTACTTC.

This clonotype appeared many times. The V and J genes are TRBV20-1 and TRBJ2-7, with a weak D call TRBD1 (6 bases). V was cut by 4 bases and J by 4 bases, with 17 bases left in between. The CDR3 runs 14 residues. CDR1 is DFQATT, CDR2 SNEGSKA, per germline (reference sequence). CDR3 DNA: TGCAGTGCTATATCCGGGACAACATCGTACGAGCAGTACTTC. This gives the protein CSAISGTTSYEQYF.

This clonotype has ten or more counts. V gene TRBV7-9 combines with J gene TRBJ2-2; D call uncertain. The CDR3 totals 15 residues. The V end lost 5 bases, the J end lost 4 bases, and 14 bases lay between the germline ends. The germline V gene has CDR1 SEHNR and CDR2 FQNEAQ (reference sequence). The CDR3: CASSPMTLSTGELFF. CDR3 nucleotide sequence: TGTGCCAGCAGCCCCATGACCCTCAGCACCGGGGAGCTGTTTTTT.